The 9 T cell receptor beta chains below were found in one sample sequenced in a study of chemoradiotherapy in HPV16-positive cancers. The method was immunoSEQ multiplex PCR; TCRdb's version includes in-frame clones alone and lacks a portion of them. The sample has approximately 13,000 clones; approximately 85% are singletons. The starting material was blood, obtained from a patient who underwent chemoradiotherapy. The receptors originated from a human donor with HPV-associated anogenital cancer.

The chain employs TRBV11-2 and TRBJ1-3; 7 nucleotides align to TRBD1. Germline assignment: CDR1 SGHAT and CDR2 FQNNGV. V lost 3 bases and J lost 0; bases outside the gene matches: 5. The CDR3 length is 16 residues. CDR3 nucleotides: TGTGCCAGCAGCTTCGGACAGGTTATCTCTGGAAACACCATATATTTT. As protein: CASSFGQVISGNTIYF. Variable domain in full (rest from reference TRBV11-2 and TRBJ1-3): EAGVAQSPRYKIIEKRQSVAFWCNPISGHATLYWYQQILGQGPKLLIQFQNNGVVDDSQLPKDRFSAERLKGVDSTLKIQPAKLEDSAVYLCASSFGQVISGNTIYFGEGSWLTVV.

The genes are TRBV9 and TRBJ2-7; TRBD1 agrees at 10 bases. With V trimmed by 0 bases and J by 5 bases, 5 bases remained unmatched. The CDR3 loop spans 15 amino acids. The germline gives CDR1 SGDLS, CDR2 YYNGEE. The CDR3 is CASSVGTGTGDEQYF. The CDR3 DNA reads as TGTGCCAGCAGCGTAGGGACCGGGACAGGGGACGAGCAGTACTTC.

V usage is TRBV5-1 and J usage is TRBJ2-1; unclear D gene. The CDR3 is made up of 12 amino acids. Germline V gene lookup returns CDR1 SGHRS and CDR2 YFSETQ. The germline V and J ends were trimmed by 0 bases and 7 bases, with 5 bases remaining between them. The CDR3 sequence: CASSLVENEQFF. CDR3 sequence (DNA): TGCGCCAGCAGCTTGGTTGAGAATGAGCAGTTCTTC. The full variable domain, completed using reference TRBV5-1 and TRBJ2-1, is KAGVTQTPRYLIKTRGQQVTLSCSPISGHRSVSWYQQTPGQGLQFLFEYFSETQRNKGNFPGRFSGRQFSNSRSEMNVSTLELGDSALYLCASSLVENEQFFGPGTRLTVL.

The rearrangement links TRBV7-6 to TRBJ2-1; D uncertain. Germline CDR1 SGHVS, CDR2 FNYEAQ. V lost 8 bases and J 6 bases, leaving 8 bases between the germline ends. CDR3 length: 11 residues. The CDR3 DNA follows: TGTGCCAGCGGATGGGGCAATGAGCAGTTCTTC. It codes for CASGWGNEQFF.

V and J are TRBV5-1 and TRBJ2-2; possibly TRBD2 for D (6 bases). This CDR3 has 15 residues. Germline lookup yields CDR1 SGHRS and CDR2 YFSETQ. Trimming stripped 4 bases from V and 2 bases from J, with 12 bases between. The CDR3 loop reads CASSEGLRNTGELFF. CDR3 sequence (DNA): TGCGCCAGCAGCGAGGGACTCAGAAACACCGGGGAGCTGTTTTTT.

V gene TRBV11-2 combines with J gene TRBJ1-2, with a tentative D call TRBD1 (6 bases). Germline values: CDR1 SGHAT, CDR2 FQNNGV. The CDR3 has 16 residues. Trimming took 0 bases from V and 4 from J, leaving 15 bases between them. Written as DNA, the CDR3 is TGTGCCAGCAGCTTAGAGGTCCGGGGGGCGGCCTATGGCTACACCTTC. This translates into CASSLEVRGAAYGYTF.

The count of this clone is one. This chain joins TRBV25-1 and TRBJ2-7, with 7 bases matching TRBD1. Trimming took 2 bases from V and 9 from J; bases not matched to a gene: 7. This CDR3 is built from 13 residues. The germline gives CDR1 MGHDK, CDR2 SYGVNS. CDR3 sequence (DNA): TGTGCCAGCAGTGAAAATACAGGGGAAGCGCAGTACTTC. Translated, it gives CASSENTGEAQYF.

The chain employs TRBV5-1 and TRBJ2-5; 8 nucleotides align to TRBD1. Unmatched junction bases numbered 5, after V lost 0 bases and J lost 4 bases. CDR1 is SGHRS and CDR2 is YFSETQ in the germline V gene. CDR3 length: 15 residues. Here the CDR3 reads CASSLDDRGRETQYF. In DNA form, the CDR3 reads TGCGCCAGCAGCTTGGACGACAGGGGTCGAGAGACCCAGTACTTC.

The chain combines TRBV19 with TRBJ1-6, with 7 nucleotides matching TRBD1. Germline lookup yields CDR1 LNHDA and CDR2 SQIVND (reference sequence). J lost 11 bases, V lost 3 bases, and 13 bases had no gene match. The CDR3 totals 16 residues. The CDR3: CASSIPGGTALTPLHF. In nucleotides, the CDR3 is TGTGCCAGTAGTATTCCCGGCGGGACAGCCCTAACACCCCTCCACTTT.